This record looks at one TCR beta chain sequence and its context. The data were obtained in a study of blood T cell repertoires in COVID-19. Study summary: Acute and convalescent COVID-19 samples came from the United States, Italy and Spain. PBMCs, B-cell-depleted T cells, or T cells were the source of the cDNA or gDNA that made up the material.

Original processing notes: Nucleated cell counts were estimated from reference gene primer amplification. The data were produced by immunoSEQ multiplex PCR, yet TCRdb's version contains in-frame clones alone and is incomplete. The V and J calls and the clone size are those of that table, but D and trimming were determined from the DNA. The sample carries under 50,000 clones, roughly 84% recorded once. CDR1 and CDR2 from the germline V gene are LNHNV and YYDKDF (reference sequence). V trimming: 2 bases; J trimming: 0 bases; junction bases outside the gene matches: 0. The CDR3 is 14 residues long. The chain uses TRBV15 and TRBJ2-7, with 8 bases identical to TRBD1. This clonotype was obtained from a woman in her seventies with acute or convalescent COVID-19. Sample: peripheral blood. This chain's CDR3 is CATSRQGASYEQYF. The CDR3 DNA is TGTGCCACCAGCAGACAGGGGGCCTCCTACGAGCAGTACTTC.